This TCR beta chain comes out of a study of tumor-infiltrating lymphocytes in primary liver carcinoma. The study co-extracted DNA and RNA from around 20-30 mg of unsorted bulk tissue. This CDR3 has 17 residues. The germline V gene encodes CDR1 SGHDT and CDR2 YYEEEE. As to this clonotype: One junction end disagrees with the germline gene, perhaps due to a read error.

cDNA specific to TCR beta was made from 500 ng of total RNA, with a constant-region primer employed for priming. Modified slightly, ARM-PCR produced TCR beta libraries over three nested multiplex PCR rounds. Both of the initial two PCR rounds ran for about 9 cycles and employed TRBV1-TRBV30 forward primers alongside a C-beta reverse primer. TCRdb reprocessed the multiplex PCR reads via MiXCR and lists one record per CDR3 protein. Here the sample spans roughly 80,000 distinct CDR3 sequences, 71% being singletons. The sequence derives from a woman aged 60-70 years with primary liver carcinoma and hepatitis B virus infection. The sequencing input was liver tumor tissue from sampling region 4. Subset reported: tumor region T4, right-lateral pole. The chain joins TRBV5-6 to TRBJ2-1, with 7 bases fitting TRBD2. CDR3 amino acids: CASSPRGEASVLNELFF. CDR3 bases: TGTGCCAGCAGCCCCCGGGGGGAGGCATCTGTTCTCAATGAGCTGTTCTTC.